These 19 T cell receptor beta chains came from one sample sequenced in a study of identical twins. TCRdb ran MiXCR on the 5' RACE reads and lists one entry per CDR3 protein. The sample lists 1.5 million to 2 million distinct CDR3 sequences, more than 30% seen once, with under 0.35% in the top ten. The sequenced sample was cord blood. These receptors were taken from a newborn girl in good health.

The CDR3, as DNA: TGTGCCAGCAGCGTGCGAGGGAGCTCCTACAATGAGCAGTACTTC. It codes for CASSVRGSSYNEQYF. This chain uses TRBV9 with TRBJ2-1; maybe TRBD2 (5 bases). The end of the DNA fits TRBJ2-7 better, so the J call may be wrong. The CDR3 covers 15 residues. The germline CDR1 and CDR2 sequences are SGDLS and YYNGEE.

The rearrangement links TRBV12-3 or TRBV12-4 to TRBJ1-5; D is unclear. V lost 6 bases and J lost 5, with 11 bases in between. The CDR3 is 13 amino acids. This CDR3 is CASRAWGDQPQHF. CDR3 coding DNA: TGTGCCAGCAGGGCCTGGGGTGATCAGCCCCAGCATTTT.

Turning to this clonotype: Its ends do not fully match the called genes, so a read error is possible. The chain joins TRBV4-1 to TRBJ2-5; D remains unclear. Germline V gene data show CDR1 as MGHRA and CDR2 as YSYEKL. The CDR3 length is 13 residues. This CDR3 is CVSSFTTQETQYF. CDR3 coding DNA: TGCGTCAGCAGCTTTACTACTCAAGAGACCCAGTACTTC.

This clonotype was detected a few times. At one of its ends the junction is not consistent with the germline gene, which may arise from a read error. J is TRBJ2-3 and V is TRBV29-1; TRBD1 aligns across 7 bases. The CDR3 loop spans 16 amino acids. CDR1 is SQVTM, CDR2 ANQGSEA, per germline. The CDR3 DNA is TGCAGCGTTGGGACAGGTCTCATTTCTAGCACAGATACGCTGTATTTT. It is translated as CSVGTGLISSTDTLYF.

This clonotype was counted at least ten times. The genes are TRBV28 and TRBJ1-5; D unclear. Trimming cost V 11 bases and J 0 bases, with 5 bases left between them. The germline V gene encodes CDR1 MDHEN and CDR2 SYDVKM. The CDR3 is 11 residues long. The CDR3 sequence: CASYSNQPQHF. CDR3 DNA sequence: TGTGCCTCCTATAGCAATCAGCCCCAGCATTTT.

Points on this clonotype: A read error may be the cause here, since a much bigger clone is one base away. The CDR3 DNA follows: TGTGCCAGCAGCCAAGGGACAGGCTCCTACAATGAGCAGTACTTC. Translating gives CASSQGTGSYNEQYF. The chain links TRBV11-2 to TRBJ2-1; 8 nucleotides line up with TRBD1. The DNA end favors TRBJ2-7, so the J call may be wrong. The CDR3 has 15 amino acids. Germline V lookup: CDR1 SGHAT, CDR2 FQNNGV.

This clonotype came up many times. The chain combines TRBV10-3 with TRBJ2-1; tentative D call: TRBD2 (5 bases). The CDR3 totals 14 residues. Germline V gene data show CDR1 as ENHRY and CDR2 as SYGVKD. V was trimmed by 4 bases and J by 5 bases, leaving 12 bases between them. The CDR3 bases are TGTGCCATCAGTGCCAGGAGCGGTAACAATGAGCAGTTCTTC. Translation: CAISARSGNNEQFF.

In this sample, this clonotype turned up a few times. The chain carries TRBV29-1 and TRBJ1-4, with TRBD1 matching 11 bases. Trimming cost V 4 bases and J 5 bases; bases outside gene matches: 3. Germline CDR1 and CDR2: SQVTM and ANQGSEA. CDR3 length: 14 residues. CDR3 nucleotides: TGCAGCGTTGCGGGGACAGGGGGGAATGAAAAACTGTTTTTT. Protein product: CSVAGTGGNEKLFF.

There are a few counts of this clonotype. The CDR3 sequence: CSALAGVQNEQFF. DNA for the CDR3: TGCAGTGCCCTAGCGGGAGTCCAAAATGAGCAGTTCTTC. This chain connects TRBV20-1 to TRBJ2-1; 10 nucleotides line up with TRBD2. V dropped 6 bases and J dropped 7; count of bases not matched to a gene: 6. This CDR3 has 13 residues. Per germline, CDR1 DFQATT and CDR2 SNEGSKA (reference sequence).

J is TRBJ2-2 and V is TRBV2; 9 bases match TRBD1. The trim removed 8 bases at V and 4 bases at J, leaving 2 bases unmatched. Looked up from germline, CDR1 is SNHLY and CDR2 is FYNNEI. The CDR3 covers 13 residues. The CDR3 sequence is CASQTGGTGELFF. The CDR3 DNA sequence: TGTGCCAGCCAGACAGGGGGCACCGGGGAGCTGTTTTTT.

This clonotype was recorded a few times. The chain is built from TRBV5-6 and TRBJ2-2, with TRBD1 identical over 8 bases. The CDR3 runs 14 residues. The J segment lost 6 bases and the V segment lost 2 bases, leaving 3 bases of the junction unmatched. Germline CDR1 SGHDT, CDR2 YYEEEE. The CDR3 here is CASSFLQGAGELFF. The CDR3 region has the DNA TGTGCCAGCAGCTTTTTACAGGGGGCCGGGGAGCTGTTTTTT.

This clonotype was seen at least ten times. The chain joins TRBV6-6 to TRBJ2-3, with 14 bases identical to TRBD2. This CDR3 is 16 amino acids long. V lost 7 bases to trimming and J lost 1 base; unmatched junction nucleotides: 4. CDR1 is MNHNY and CDR2 is SVGAGI in the germline V gene (reference sequence). CDR3 sequence reads: CASTPGLAGGTDTQYF. In DNA form, the CDR3 reads TGTGCCAGCACCCCGGGACTAGCGGGGGGCACAGATACGCAGTATTTT.

V is TRBV27 and J is TRBJ2-2; weak D call: TRBD2 (6 bases). The germline V gene has CDR1 MNHEY and CDR2 SMNVEV (reference sequence). CDR3 length equals 16 residues. V was pared by 3 bases and J by 0 bases, with 11 bases between. CDR3: CASSFYGGANTGELFF. The DNA for the CDR3 is TGTGCCAGCAGTTTCTACGGGGGTGCGAACACCGGGGAGCTGTTTTTT.

In this sample, this clonotype turned up many times. V is TRBV12-3 or TRBV12-4 and J is TRBJ1-2; TRBD1 matches at 9 bases. V was pared by 5 bases and J by 4 bases, with 8 bases of the junction left unmatched. The CDR3 runs 15 residues. The CDR3 DNA reads TGTGCCAGCAGTCCAGGGACAGGGTCTACCTATGGCTACACCTTC. Its protein product is CASSPGTGSTYGYTF.

The chain uses TRBV7-9 and TRBJ1-1; the match to TRBD1 covers 12 bases. Germline CDR1 reads SEHNR; CDR2 reads FQNEAQ (reference sequence). The CDR3 is 14 residues long. V trimming: 2 bases; J trimming: 8 bases; junction bases outside the gene matches: 3. The chain's CDR3 is CASSLRDRGQEAFF. CDR3 DNA sequence: TGTGCCAGCAGCTTAAGGGACAGGGGGCAAGAAGCTTTCTTT.

This clonotype was detected a few times. The J gene is TRBJ2-7, the V gene TRBV29-1; 7 bases align to TRBD1. V shed 5 bases, J shed 2 bases, and the junction held 6 bases outside the gene matches. CDR3 length: 13 residues. The germline V gene has CDR1 SQVTM and CDR2 ANQGSEA. The CDR3 here is CSVCQGVTYEQYF. DNA of the CDR3: TGCAGCGTTTGTCAGGGGGTCACCTACGAGCAGTACTTC.

The rearrangement links TRBV6-1 to TRBJ2-7, with D unresolved. CDR1 MNHNS and CDR2 SASEGT come from the germline V gene. With 1 base removed from V and 4 bases from J, the gap between germline ends came to 14 bases. The CDR3 consists of 15 residues. DNA of the CDR3: TGTGCCAGCAGTGAAGGGATTTACTGGACGTACGAGCAGTACTTC. Translating it yields CASSEGIYWTYEQYF.

The V and J genes are TRBV20-1 and TRBJ2-3, with 8 nucleotides matching TRBD2. V shed 3 bases, J shed 4 bases, and the junction held 6 bases outside the gene matches. The CDR3 length is 14 residues. The germline V gene encodes CDR1 DFQATT and CDR2 SNEGSKA (reference sequence). The CDR3 region has the DNA TGCAGTGCTAGTCGCGGGGGGAGATCAGATACGCAGTATTTT. Encoded protein: CSASRGGRSDTQYF.

This rearrangement joins TRBV20-1 to TRBJ2-1, with TRBD2 identical over 14 bases. The J segment lost 1 base and the V segment lost 1 base, leaving 6 bases of the junction unmatched. Germline CDR1 reads DFQATT; CDR2 reads SNEGSKA (reference sequence). There are 18 residues in the CDR3. CDR3 protein: CSARVPGLAGVSYNEQFF. In nucleotides, the CDR3 is TGCAGTGCTAGAGTTCCGGGACTAGCGGGAGTTTCCTACAATGAGCAGTTCTTC.